One and the same sample provided the 30 T cell receptor beta chains below, sequenced in a study of monozygotic twins with inflammatory bowel disease. Using the 5' RACE reads, TCRdb records one entry per CDR3 protein without DNA. The specimen's table records more than 350,000 distinct CDR3 sequences. Sample: blood. Receptors originate from a human donor with ulcerative colitis or Crohn's disease, or a healthy co-twin of an affected twin (not recorded which).

This chain connects TRBV3-1 to TRBJ1-3. The CDR3 contains 17 residues. Germline V lookup: CDR1 LGHDT, CDR2 YNNKEL (reference sequence). The CDR3 reads CASSQELRGLSRNTIYF.

The chain uses TRBV7-2 and TRBJ2-7; the TRBD2 assignment by TCRdb is unverifiable without DNA. This CDR3 spans 16 amino acids. Germline CDR1 reads SGHTA; CDR2 reads FQGNSA. CDR3 in amino acids: CASSQGSGGLSYEQYF.

The V and J genes are TRBV10-3 and TRBJ2-1; TCRdb returns TRBD1, unconfirmable since there is no DNA. This CDR3 region has 14 residues. The germline V gene has CDR1 ENHRY and CDR2 SYGVKD. The CDR3 region is CAISEQGGDNEQFF.

The CDR3 loop is CSARDRDRGIDTQYF. The genes are TRBV20-1 and TRBJ2-3; TCRdb selects TRBD1, and the lack of DNA leaves this call unchecked. The CDR3 is 15 residues long. Germline CDR1 DFQATT, CDR2 SNEGSKA (reference sequence).

The chain employs TRBV5-1 and TRBJ2-7; TCRdb selects TRBD2, and the lack of DNA leaves this call unchecked. The germline V gene has CDR1 SGHRS and CDR2 YFSETQ. This CDR3 contains 16 residues. CDR3: CASSSSSTAPSREQYF.

The V gene is TRBV30, the J gene TRBJ1-2. The germline V gene encodes CDR1 GTSNPN and CDR2 SVGIG (reference sequence). CDR3 length equals 16 residues. CDR3 amino acids: CAWSLAGGGPDYGYTF.

Here the CDR3 reads CASSLEGFRVGQFF. V usage is TRBV7-2 and J usage is TRBJ2-1; TCRdb picks TRBD1, but there is no DNA to check that call. CDR1 and CDR2 from the germline V gene are SGHTA and FQGNSA. CDR3 size: 14 residues.

The J gene is TRBJ2-1, the V gene TRBV29-1. Germline V gene lookup returns CDR1 SQVTM and CDR2 ANQGSEA. There are 12 residues in the CDR3. The CDR3 here is CSGRNGYNEQFF.

The CDR3 is CASSLTGADTQYF. The J gene is TRBJ2-3, the V gene TRBV7-3. CDR3 length: 13 residues. Germline V lookup: CDR1 SGHTA, CDR2 FQGTGA.

The gene calls are TRBV7-2 and TRBJ1-1; TCRdb's D call of TRBD1 is untestable without DNA. This CDR3 has 15 amino acids. CDR1 and CDR2 from the germline V gene are SGHTA and FQGNSA. The CDR3 loop reads CASSSLTGVSTEAFF.

This rearrangement joins TRBV27 to TRBJ2-3; TCRdb's D call of TRBD1 is untestable without DNA. Germline V CDR1 and CDR2: MNHEY, SMNVEV (reference sequence). This CDR3 region has 17 residues. The CDR3 here is CASTDRGIFESTDTQYF.

This rearrangement joins TRBV5-1 to TRBJ2-2. CDR3 length: 15 amino acids. From germline, CDR1 is SGHRS and CDR2 YFSETQ. The CDR3 sequence is CASSLTGSLGGELFF.

This chain joins TRBV19 and TRBJ1-2; TCRdb picks TRBD1, but there is no DNA to check that call. Germline CDR1 LNHDA, CDR2 SQIVND (reference sequence). This CDR3 is 14 amino acids long. The CDR3 region is CASSPDWEVYGYTF.

The chain combines TRBV7-9 with TRBJ1-1. CDR3 length equals 13 residues. CDR1 and CDR2 from the germline V gene are SEHNR and FQNEAQ (reference sequence). The CDR3: CASSHTGNTEAFF.

The chain combines TRBV30 with TRBJ2-1; TCRdb returns TRBD1, unconfirmable since there is no DNA. The CDR3 runs to 11 residues. Germline CDR1 is GTSNPN and CDR2 is SVGIG (reference sequence). CDR3 protein: CAWNRVNEQFF.

This chain joins TRBV7-3 and TRBJ1-2; TCRdb indicates TRBD1, and absent DNA this call remains unverified. This CDR3 contains 13 residues. The germline V gene has CDR1 SGHTA and CDR2 FQGTGA. The CDR3 region is CASSFGTGYGYTF.

The chain combines TRBV5-1 with TRBJ1-2; with no DNA, the TCRdb D assignment of TRBD1 cannot be verified. The germline gives CDR1 SGHRS, CDR2 YFSETQ. The CDR3 is made up of 12 amino acids. The chain's CDR3 is CASSRQGIGYTF.

The V gene is TRBV6-6, the J gene TRBJ1-5; TCRdb returns TRBD1, unconfirmable since there is no DNA. The V gene's germline CDR1 is MNHNY and CDR2 SVGAGI (reference sequence). The CDR3 is 14 residues long. Here the CDR3 reads CASSYDRPNQPQHF.

This rearrangement joins TRBV5-1 to TRBJ2-1; as DNA is missing, the TRBD2 call by TCRdb cannot be tested. CDR1 is SGHRS, CDR2 YFSETQ, per germline. The CDR3 has 15 amino acids. CDR3: CASSLFRDLNNEQFF.

The rearrangement links TRBV7-2 to TRBJ2-5; TCRdb outputs TRBD1, but without DNA this stays unchecked. CDR1 and CDR2 (germline): SGHTA, FQGNSA. The CDR3 has 15 amino acids. CDR3 region: CASSTGTRTEETQYF.

V gene TRBV9 combines with J gene TRBJ2-6; the D call from TCRdb, TRBD1, cannot be confirmed without DNA. Germline CDR1 reads SGDLS; CDR2 reads YYNGEE. The CDR3 consists of 17 residues. The CDR3 spells CASSVGTLNSGANVLTF. The entire variable domain, with the rest obtained from reference TRBV9 and TRBJ2-6, is as follows: DSGVTQTPKHLITATGQRVTLRCSPRSGDLSVYWYQQSLDQGLQFLIQYYNGEERAKGNILERFSAQQFPDLHSELNLSSLELGDSALYFCASSVGTLNSGANVLTFGAGSRLTVL.

This CDR3 is CSARGGNTEAFF. The gene calls are TRBV20-1 and TRBJ1-1. The CDR3 extends over 12 amino acids. The V gene's germline CDR1 is DFQATT and CDR2 SNEGSKA (reference sequence).

This rearrangement joins TRBV5-1 to TRBJ2-7; TCRdb picks TRBD1, but there is no DNA to check that call. Per germline, CDR1 SGHRS and CDR2 YFSETQ. CDR3 length: 14 amino acids. CDR3 region: CASSLVPGAYEQYF.

The V and J genes are TRBV18 and TRBJ1-4. The CDR3 spans 12 residues. Germline assignment: CDR1 KGHSH and CDR2 LQKENI. The CDR3 loop reads CASSPGREKLFF. The whole variable domain, filled in from reference TRBV18 and TRBJ1-4, reads NAGVMQNPRHLVRRRGQEARLRCSPMKGHSHVYWYRQLPEEGLKFMVYLQKENIIDESGMPKERFSAEFPKEGPSILRIQQVVRGDSAAYFCASSPGREKLFFGSGTQLSVL.

The V call is TRBV6-2 or TRBV6-3, the J call TRBJ2-6; TCRdb selects TRBD1, and the lack of DNA leaves this call unchecked. Germline values: CDR1 MNHEY, CDR2 SVGEGT. The CDR3 spans 15 residues. The CDR3: CASVTGGSGANVLTF.

The chain combines TRBV12-3 or TRBV12-4 with TRBJ1-3. This CDR3 has 15 residues. The CDR3 is CASSATVGSGNTIYF.

This chain uses TRBV27 with TRBJ1-2; TCRdb's D call, TRBD1, is unchecked because there is no DNA. Germline V gene sequence: CDR1 MNHEY, CDR2 SMNVEV (reference sequence). The CDR3 runs 13 residues. The CDR3 sequence is CASSLTGWNGYTF.

V usage is TRBV20-1 and J usage is TRBJ2-1; TCRdb outputs TRBD2, but without DNA this stays unchecked. Germline CDR1 and CDR2: DFQATT and SNEGSKA (reference sequence). There are 15 residues in the CDR3. CDR3 loop: CSATSVGGSYNEQFF.

CDR3 protein: CAIKRREFVEDTQYF. V and J are TRBV10-3 and TRBJ2-3; there is no DNA to check the TCRdb D call of TRBD2. The CDR3 is 15 amino acids. Germline V CDR1 and CDR2: ENHRY, SYGVKD.

The chain employs TRBV6-5 and TRBJ1-5; the TCRdb call, TRBD1, lacks DNA for checking. This CDR3 has 16 amino acids. Germline V gene lookup returns CDR1 MNHEY and CDR2 SVGAGI. The CDR3 reads CASSSLGSGAGQPQHF.